These T cell receptor beta chains were read from a single sample in a study of T cell repertoires in cytomegalovirus infection. TCRdb recomputed calls from the reads with MiXCR, one row per CDR3 protein. This sample carries some 220,000 distinct CDR3 sequences, under 8.5% of them seen once, and the ten largest clones take 5.5% to 8%. Input material: PBMCs. The receptors derive from a human donor in good health (CMV status not recorded). Some clones in this sample may be carry-over from other donors' samples. Each CDR3 is given with its conserved first and last residue. A D gene is named only where the DNA matches it firmly. Size tells how often a clone was seen (once, few, many) or the class of an expanded clone, and some rows leave it out.

d_call,cdr3_length,j_call,clone_size,v_call,cdr3_aa,cdr3_nt
NA,14,TRBJ1-5,few,TRBV4-3,CASSQDWRTQPQHF,TGCGCCAGCAGCCAAGATTGGAGGACTCAGCCCCAGCATTTT
NA,11,TRBJ2-1,many,TRBV29-1,CSVVIYNEQFF,TGCAGCGTTGTGATATACAATGAGCAGTTCTTC
TRBD1,16,TRBJ2-7,many,TRBV25-1,CASSETAGTGRWEQYF,TGTGCCAGCAGTGAAACCGCCGGGACAGGGCGTTGGGAGCAGTACTTC
NA,15,TRBJ2-2,many,TRBV7-2,CASSLAGSGDGELFF,TGTGCCAGCAGCTTGGCGGGGTCGGGGGACGGGGAGCTGTTTTTT
NA,12,TRBJ2-5,NA,TRBV2,CASNSQLETQYF,TGTGCCAGCAACTCGCAGCTAGAGACCCAGTACTTC
TRBD2,18,TRBJ2-3,many,TRBV7-2,CASSLRPSGGRSTDTQYF,TGTGCCAGCAGCTTACGGCCTAGCGGGGGGCGCAGCACAGATACGCAGTATTTT
NA,15,TRBJ1-1,many,TRBV14,CASSQGSGGRTEAFF,TGTGCCAGCAGCCAAGGTTCGGGGGGGAGGACTGAAGCTTTCTTT
TRBD1,14,TRBJ1-2,many,TRBV7-9,CASSGRTGAYGYTF,TGTGCCAGCAGCGGCCGGACAGGGGCCTATGGCTACACCTTC
TRBD2,16,TRBJ2-5,many,TRBV5-1,CASSLAPSGGTETQYF,TGCGCCAGCAGCTTGGCTCCTAGCGGGGGGACGGAGACCCAGTACTTC
NA,18,TRBJ2-6,many,TRBV7-2,CASSLEAGKGSGANVLTF,TGTGCCAGCAGCTTAGAGGCAGGGAAGGGTTCTGGGGCCAACGTCCTGACTTTC
NA,15,TRBJ2-5,many,TRBV7-9,CASSLDRMAQETQYF,TGTGCCAGCAGCCTTGACAGGATGGCTCAAGAGACCCAGTACTTC
TRBD2,14,TRBJ2-5,many,TRBV12-3/TRBV12-4,CASFPSGGGETQYF,TGTGCCAGCTTTCCCAGCGGGGGAGGAGAGACCCAGTACTTC
NA,16,TRBJ2-3,many,TRBV5-4,CASSSPDGQGVDTQYF,TGTGCCAGCAGCTCGCCGGATGGGCAGGGTGTGGATACGCAGTATTTT
NA,13,TRBJ2-7,many,TRBV12-3/TRBV12-4,CASTTFRFDEQYF,TGTGCCAGCACCACCTTTCGTTTCGACGAGCAGTACTTC
TRBD2,15,TRBJ2-2,few,TRBV11-3,CASSPGLAEAGELFF,TGTGCCAGCAGCCCCGGACTAGCGGAAGCCGGGGAGCTGTTTTTT
TRBD1,17,TRBJ1-1,many,TRBV7-2,CASSLVGTGGGITEAFF,TGTGCCAGCAGCTTAGTGGGGACAGGGGGCGGGATCACTGAAGCTTTCTTT
TRBD1,15,TRBJ1-4,medium-sized,TRBV7-2,CASSMTGTYNEKLFF,TGTGCCAGCAGTATGACAGGGACCTATAATGAAAAACTGTTTTTT
TRBD1,16,TRBJ2-5,NA,TRBV3-1,CASSDRTGKGSETQYF,TGTGCCAGCAGCGATCGGACAGGGAAAGGGTCAGAGACCCAGTACTTC
NA,16,TRBJ2-6,many,TRBV5-4,CASSLGPRSGANVLTF,TGTGCCAGCAGCTTGGGTCCGCGCTCTGGGGCCAACGTCCTGACTTTC
TRBD2,14,TRBJ2-5,many,TRBV20-1,CSAPGLAKLGTQYF,TGCAGTGCTCCGGGACTAGCGAAACTAGGGACCCAGTACTTC
TRBD1,16,TRBJ1-1,many,TRBV5-1,CASSTAGTGWNTEAFF,TGCGCCAGCAGCACTGCAGGGACAGGATGGAACACTGAAGCTTTCTTT
NA,14,TRBJ2-5,many,TRBV7-2,CASSLGGLRETQYF,TGTGCCAGCAGCTTAGGGGGGCTCCGGGAGACCCAGTACTTC
NA,14,TRBJ1-1,many,TRBV2,CASSEWQGSTEAFF,TGTGCCAGCAGCGAGTGGCAGGGGAGCACTGAAGCTTTCTTT
NA,15,TRBJ2-4,few,TRBV20-1,CSASRRGLGKNIQYF,TGCAGTGCTAGTAGGAGGGGGCTCGGCAAAAACATTCAGTACTTC
TRBD2,16,TRBJ2-2,few,TRBV6-5,CASSSLTSDGTGELFF,TGTGCCAGCAGTTCTTTAACTAGCGACGGCACCGGGGAGCTGTTTTTT
NA,14,TRBJ1-1,NA,TRBV2,CASSLREGDTEAFF,TGTGCCAGCAGTTTAAGGGAAGGCGACACTGAAGCTTTCTTT
NA,14,TRBJ1-5,many,TRBV6-2/TRBV6-3,CASRIGRYNQPQHF,TGTGCCAGCAGAATCGGGAGGTACAATCAGCCCCAGCATTTT
NA,16,TRBJ1-5,many,TRBV20-1,CSASQGTPSGNQPQHF,TGCAGTGCTAGCCAGGGGACCCCCTCGGGCAATCAGCCCCAGCATTTT
NA,16,TRBJ1-5,many,TRBV4-1,CASSQDWGEGNQPQHF,TGCGCCAGCAGCCAAGATTGGGGGGAGGGCAATCAGCCCCAGCATTTT
NA,14,TRBJ2-7,many,TRBV4-3,CASSQGQGLYEQYF,TGCGCCAGCAGCCAAGGTCAGGGGCTCTACGAGCAGTACTTC
TRBD2,18,TRBJ2-1,many,TRBV5-5,CASSPEGTSGGTYNEQFF,TGTGCCAGCAGCCCCGAGGGGACTAGCGGGGGGACCTACAATGAGCAGTTCTTC
TRBD2,15,TRBJ2-7,many,TRBV6-5,CASSHGLAGGYEQYF,TGTGCCAGCAGTCACGGACTAGCGGGGGGCTACGAGCAGTACTTC
TRBD1,19,TRBJ1-5,many,TRBV25-1,CASSERTGSSRYSNQPQHF,TGTGCCAGCAGTGAACGGACAGGGTCTAGCCGATATAGCAATCAGCCCCAGCATTTT
TRBD1,16,TRBJ1-1,many,TRBV7-9,CASSPGTGGLDTEAFF,TGTGCCAGCAGCCCAGGGACAGGGGGTCTGGACACTGAAGCTTTCTTT
TRBD1,15,TRBJ2-5,NA,TRBV20-1,CSARPRTGGGETQYF,TGCAGTGCTAGACCCCGGACAGGGGGAGGGGAGACCCAGTACTTC
TRBD1,15,TRBJ2-1,many,TRBV6-2/TRBV6-3,CASSLTGPTYNEQFF,TGTGCCAGCAGTCTGACAGGGCCCACCTACAATGAGCAGTTCTTC
NA,13,TRBJ1-6,many,TRBV6-2/TRBV6-3,CASSYDGNSPLHF,TGTGCCAGCAGTTACGACGGGAATTCACCCCTCCACTTT
TRBD1,13,TRBJ1-2,few,TRBV28,CASIQGGNYGYTF,TGTGCCAGCATCCAGGGGGGTAACTATGGCTACACCTTC
NA,12,TRBJ2-1,NA,TRBV25-1,CASSVRRNEQFF,TGTGCCAGCAGTGTGAGAAGAAATGAGCAGTTCTTC
TRBD2,14,TRBJ2-3,many,TRBV29-1,CSVETSGLGDTQYF,TGCAGCGTAGAGACTAGCGGGTTAGGAGATACGCAGTATTTT
NA,14,TRBJ2-6,few,TRBV6-2/TRBV6-3,CASQKISGANVLTF,TGTGCCAGTCAGAAAATCTCTGGGGCCAACGTCCTGACTTTC
NA,14,TRBJ2-2,few,TRBV29-1,CSVVGGRGAGELFF,TGCAGCGTTGTTGGAGGAAGGGGAGCCGGGGAGCTGTTTTTT
NA,15,TRBJ1-6,NA,TRBV11-2,CASSQGRGYNSPLHF,TGTGCCAGCAGCCAGGGGAGAGGCTATAATTCACCCCTCCACTTT
NA,15,TRBJ2-7,many,TRBV7-8,CASSPDLQGSDEQYF,TGTGCCAGCAGCCCAGACCTACAGGGATCCGACGAGCAGTACTTC
TRBD1,13,TRBJ2-1,many,TRBV15,CATSTDRGNEQFF,TGTGCCACCAGCACGGACAGGGGCAATGAGCAGTTCTTC
NA,11,TRBJ1-1,NA,TRBV20-1,CSAQSRTEAFF,TGCAGTGCTCAAAGCCGAACTGAAGCTTTCTTT
NA,16,TRBJ1-1,NA,TRBV29-1,CSVEDEDLFFMPEAFF,TGCAGCGTTGAAGATGAGGACTTATTTTTTATGCCTGAAGCTTTCTTT
TRBD1,15,TRBJ2-7,many,TRBV7-6,CASSAAGTGLYEQYF,TGTGCCAGCAGCGCGGCCGGGACAGGGCTTTACGAGCAGTACTTC
NA,15,TRBJ1-2,NA,TRBV5-4,CASSLVPAGGASYTF,TGTGCCAGCAGCTTGGTCCCAGCCGGAGGGGCTAGCTACACCTTC
NA,14,TRBJ2-1,many,TRBV5-1,CASSLLTNDDEQFF,TGCGCCAGCAGCTTGCTTACAAATGACGATGAGCAGTTCTTC
NA,13,TRBJ2-2,few,TRBV6-2/TRBV6-3,CASTYRLSGELFF,TGTGCCAGCACTTACCGGCTGTCCGGGGAGCTGTTTTTT
NA,14,TRBJ2-7,few,TRBV5-1,CASSAGGGPYEQYF,TGCGCCAGCAGCGCAGGGGGGGGGCCCTACGAGCAGTACTTC
TRBD2,15,TRBJ2-5,NA,TRBV20-1,CSATTSGGDQETQYF,TGCAGCGCTACTACTAGCGGGGGAGACCAAGAGACCCAGTACTTC
NA,15,TRBJ2-7,many,TRBV12-3/TRBV12-4,CASSVGGGNIYEQYF,TGTGCCAGCAGCGTCGGAGGGGGTAACATCTACGAGCAGTACTTC
NA,15,TRBJ1-6,many,TRBV20-1,CSALDRQRLNSPLHF,TGCAGTGCCCTGGACCGCCAGAGACTTAATTCACCCCTCCACTTT
TRBD1,12,TRBJ1-5,many,TRBV12-3/TRBV12-4,CASSLTGVTQHF,TGTGCCAGCAGTTTGACAGGGGTGACCCAGCATTTT
NA,14,TRBJ2-7,many,TRBV15,CATSRDRGPYEQYF,TGTGCCACCAGCAGAGATCGGGGACCTTACGAGCAGTACTTC
NA,13,TRBJ1-2,many,TRBV11-1,CASSHGRSYGYTF,TGTGCCAGCAGCCACGGAAGGAGCTATGGCTACACCTTC
TRBD1,15,TRBJ2-5,NA,TRBV24-1,CATSDSTTGEETQYF,TGTGCCACCAGTGACTCAACCACAGGGGAAGAGACCCAGTACTTC